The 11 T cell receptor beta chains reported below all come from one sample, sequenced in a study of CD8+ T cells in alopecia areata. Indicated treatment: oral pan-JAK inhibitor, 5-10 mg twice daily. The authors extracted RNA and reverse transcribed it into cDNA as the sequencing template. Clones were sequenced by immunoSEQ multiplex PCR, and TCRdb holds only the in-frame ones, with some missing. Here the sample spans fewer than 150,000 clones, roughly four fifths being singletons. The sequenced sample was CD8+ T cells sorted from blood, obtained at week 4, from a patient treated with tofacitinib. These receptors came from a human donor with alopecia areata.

The CDR3 region is CASSAGVNQETQYF. In DNA form, the CDR3 reads TGTGCCAGCAGCGCCGGGGTCAACCAAGAGACCCAGTACTTC. This chain connects TRBV13 to TRBJ2-5; TRBD2 is a possible D gene (5 bases). The CDR3 runs to 14 residues. The V and J ends lost 5 bases and 0 bases respectively, with 10 bases between them. Germline V lookup: CDR1 PRHDT, CDR2 FYEKMQ (reference sequence).

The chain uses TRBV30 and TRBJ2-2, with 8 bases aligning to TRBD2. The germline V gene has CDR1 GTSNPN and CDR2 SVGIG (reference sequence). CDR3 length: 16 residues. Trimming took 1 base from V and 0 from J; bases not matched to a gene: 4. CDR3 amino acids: CAWSDGAGANTGELFF. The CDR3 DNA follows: TGTGCCTGGAGTGATGGAGCGGGGGCGAACACCGGGGAGCTGTTTTTT.

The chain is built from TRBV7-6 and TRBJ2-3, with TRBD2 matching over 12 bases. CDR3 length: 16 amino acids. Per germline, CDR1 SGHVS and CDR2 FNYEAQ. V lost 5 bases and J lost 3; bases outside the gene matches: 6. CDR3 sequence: CASSPLTSGGTDTQYF. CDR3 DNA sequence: TGTGCCAGCAGCCCCCTCACTAGCGGGGGGACAGATACGCAGTATTTT.

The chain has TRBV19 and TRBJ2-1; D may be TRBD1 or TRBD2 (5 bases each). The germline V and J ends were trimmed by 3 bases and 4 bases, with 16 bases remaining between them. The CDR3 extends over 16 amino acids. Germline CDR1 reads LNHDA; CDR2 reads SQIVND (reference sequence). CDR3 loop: CASSIWGTAYYNEQFF. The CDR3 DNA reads TGTGCCAGTAGTATCTGGGGGACGGCCTATTACAATGAGCAGTTCTTC.

CDR3 sequence (DNA): TGTGCCAGCAGCTTCCTGGGACAGTCCTACGAGCAGTACTTC. Translation gives CASSFLGQSYEQYF. The chain employs TRBV27 and TRBJ2-7; 7 bases agree with TRBD1. Germline V gene sequence: CDR1 MNHEY, CDR2 SMNVEV (reference sequence). This CDR3 contains 14 residues. The trim removed 6 bases at V and 1 base at J, leaving 6 bases unmatched.

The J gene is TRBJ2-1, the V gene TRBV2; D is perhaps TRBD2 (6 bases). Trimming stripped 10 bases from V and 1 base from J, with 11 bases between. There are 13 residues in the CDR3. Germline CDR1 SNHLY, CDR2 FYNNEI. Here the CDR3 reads CATRGLSYNEQFF. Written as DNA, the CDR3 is TGTGCCACCCGGGGACTTTCCTACAATGAGCAGTTCTTC.

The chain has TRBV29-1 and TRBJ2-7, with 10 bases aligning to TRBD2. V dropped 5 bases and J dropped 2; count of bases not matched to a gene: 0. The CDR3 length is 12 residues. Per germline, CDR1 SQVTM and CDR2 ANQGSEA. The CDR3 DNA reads TGCAGCGTTACTAGCGGGGCCTACGAGCAGTACTTC. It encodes CSVTSGAYEQYF.

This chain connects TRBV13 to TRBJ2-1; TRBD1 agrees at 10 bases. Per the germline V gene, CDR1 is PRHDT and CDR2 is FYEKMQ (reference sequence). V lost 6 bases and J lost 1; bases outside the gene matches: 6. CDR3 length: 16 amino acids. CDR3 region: CASSTGQGVSYNEQFF. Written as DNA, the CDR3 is TGTGCCAGCAGTACCGGACAGGGGGTTTCCTACAATGAGCAGTTCTTC.

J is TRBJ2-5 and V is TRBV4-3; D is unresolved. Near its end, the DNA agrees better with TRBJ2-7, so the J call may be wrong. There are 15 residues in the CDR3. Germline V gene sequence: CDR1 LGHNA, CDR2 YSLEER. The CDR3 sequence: CASSQDAETPYEQYF. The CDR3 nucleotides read TGCGCCAGCAGCCAAGATGCGGAGACACCCTACGAGCAGTACTTC.

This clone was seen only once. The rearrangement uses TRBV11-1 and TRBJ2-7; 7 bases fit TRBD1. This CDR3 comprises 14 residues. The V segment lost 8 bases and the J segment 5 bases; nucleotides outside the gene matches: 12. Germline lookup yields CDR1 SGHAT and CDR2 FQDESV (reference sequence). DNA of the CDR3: TGTGCCAGCTCGTGGGCAGGGGGAGAGGACGAGCAGTACTTC. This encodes CASSWAGGEDEQYF.

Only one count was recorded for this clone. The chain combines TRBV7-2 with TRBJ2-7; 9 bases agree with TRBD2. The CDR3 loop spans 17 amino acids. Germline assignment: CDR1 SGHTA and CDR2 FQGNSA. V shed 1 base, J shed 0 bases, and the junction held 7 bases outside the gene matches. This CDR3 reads CASSLGALAGSSYEQYF. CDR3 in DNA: TGTGCCAGCAGCTTAGGGGCTCTAGCGGGAAGCTCCTACGAGCAGTACTTC.